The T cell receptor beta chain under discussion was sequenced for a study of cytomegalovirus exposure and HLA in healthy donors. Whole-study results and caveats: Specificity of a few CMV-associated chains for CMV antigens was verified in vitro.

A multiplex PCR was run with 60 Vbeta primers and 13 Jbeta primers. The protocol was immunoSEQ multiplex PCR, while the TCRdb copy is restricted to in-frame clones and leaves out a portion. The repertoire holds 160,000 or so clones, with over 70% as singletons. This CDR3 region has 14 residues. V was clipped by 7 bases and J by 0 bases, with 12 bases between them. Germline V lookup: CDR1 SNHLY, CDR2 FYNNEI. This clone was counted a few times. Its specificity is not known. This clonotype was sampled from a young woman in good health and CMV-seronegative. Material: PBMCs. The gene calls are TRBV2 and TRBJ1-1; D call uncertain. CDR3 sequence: CASTNSPLNTEAFF. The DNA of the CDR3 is TGTGCCAGCACCAACAGTCCTCTGAACACTGAAGCTTTCTTT.